Listed below are T cell receptor beta chains from one sample, sequenced in a study of memory CD4+ T cells and cytomegalovirus serostatus. The table came from immunoSEQ multiplex PCR; TCRdb's copy has only in-frame clones and leaves some out. In the table there are about 50,000 clones, about three quarters of which are singletons. The sample consisted of memory CD4+ T cells from blood. All receptors derive from an adult in good health and CMV-seronegative. Each CDR3 is given without its conserved first and last residue. The order of the fields is V gene, J gene, CDR3 protein.

>TRBV6-6|TRBJ2-1
ASSQDRSYNEQF
>TRBV7-2|TRBJ2-4
ASSSQQSKNIQY
>TRBV30|TRBJ1-1
AYLPGKRGNTEAF
>TRBV7-2|TRBJ2-3
ASSLDSDTQY
>TRBV6-1|TRBJ1-5
ASSTGNNQPQH
>TRBV7-6|TRBJ1-4
ASSDAGARNEKLF
>TRBV30|TRBJ2-3
AWSQGGRGDTQY
>TRBV12-5|TRBJ1-1
ASGLVLGQGNTEAF
>TRBV18|TRBJ2-5
ASSPRVQETQY
>TRBV4-1|TRBJ1-5
ASSLFGLSNQPQH
>TRBV9|TRBJ2-4
ASSVDGQGVNIQY
>TRBV19|TRBJ1-1
ASDDRGRTEAF
>TRBV29-1|TRBJ1-1
SVEVGVDTEAF
>TRBV19|TRBJ2-1
ASSMGLAGGQNEQF
>TRBV11-1|TRBJ2-1
ASSPGTSGGIYDNEQF
>TRBV25-1|TRBJ2-5
ASSLSGGRGTQY
>TRBV30|TRBJ1-4
ASEPGHLSNEKLF
>TRBV7-7|TRBJ2-2
ASSFRLTGELF
>TRBV6-5|TRBJ2-5
ASRQGLAPETQY
>TRBV19|TRBJ1-5
ARELEPGQGAGNQPQH
>TRBV2|TRBJ2-7
ASRVGLAGDEQY
>TRBV7-3|TRBJ1-1
ASSLAAGGNTEAF
>TRBV7-2|TRBJ2-7
ASSPGDMYEQY
>TRBV2|TRBJ1-1
ASSEQGFVAEAF